This T cell receptor (beta chain) was captured by sequencing in a study of identical twins. cDNA molecules carried unique molecular identifiers, and template switching added a universal primer site. In TCRdb, the 5' RACE reads were re-called with MiXCR into one record per CDR3 protein. This table has about 570,000 distinct CDR3 sequences, more than 9% appearing once. This CDR3 comprises 14 residues. V lost 2 bases to trimming and J lost 15 bases; unmatched junction nucleotides: 8. From germline, CDR1 is SGHTA and CDR2 FQGNSA. The same data also went into a second study, on yellow fever vaccine responses in identical twins. That source reports: As reported, the vaccine T cell response of twins seemed partly convergent and partly personalized.

The TCR comes from a woman aged 18-29 years in good health. The sample consisted of PBMCs. The chain has TRBV7-2 and TRBJ2-1, with 12 bases matching TRBD2. For the CDR3, the DNA is TGTGCCAGCAGCTTATCCCCTAGCGGGAGGGCCCTGTTCTTC. Protein sequence: CASSLSPSGRALFF.